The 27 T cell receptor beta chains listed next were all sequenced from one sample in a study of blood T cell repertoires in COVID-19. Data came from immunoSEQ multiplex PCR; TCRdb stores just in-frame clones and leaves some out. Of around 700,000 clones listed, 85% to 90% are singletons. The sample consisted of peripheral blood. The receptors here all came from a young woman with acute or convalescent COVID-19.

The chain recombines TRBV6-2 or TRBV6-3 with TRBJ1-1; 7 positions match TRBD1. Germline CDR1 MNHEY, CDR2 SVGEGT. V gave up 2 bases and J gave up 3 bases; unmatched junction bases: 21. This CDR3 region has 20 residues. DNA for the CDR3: TGTGCCAGCAGTTACCCGTCACGGGACAGTTGGGGGAACAGTGACACTGAAGCTTTCTTT. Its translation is CASSYPSRDSWGNSDTEAFF.

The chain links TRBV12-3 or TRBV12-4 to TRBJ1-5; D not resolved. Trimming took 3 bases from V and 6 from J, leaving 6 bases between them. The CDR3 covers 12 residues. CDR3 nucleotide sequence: TGTGCCAGCAGTTTTTGGGCTCAGCCCCAGCATTTT. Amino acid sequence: CASSFWAQPQHF.

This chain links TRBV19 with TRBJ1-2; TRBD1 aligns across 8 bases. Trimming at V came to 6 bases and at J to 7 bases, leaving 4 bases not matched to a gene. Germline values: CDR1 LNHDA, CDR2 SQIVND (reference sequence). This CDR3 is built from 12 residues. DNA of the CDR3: TGTGCCAGTAGGACAGGGGCGGGTGGCTACACCTTC. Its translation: CASRTGAGGYTF. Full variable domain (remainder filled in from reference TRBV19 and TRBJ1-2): DGGITQSPKYLFRKEGQNVTLSCEQNLNHDAMYWYRQDPGQGLRLIYYSQIVNDFQKGDIAEGYSVSREKKESFPLTVTSAQKNPTAFYLCASRTGAGGYTFGSGTRLTVV.

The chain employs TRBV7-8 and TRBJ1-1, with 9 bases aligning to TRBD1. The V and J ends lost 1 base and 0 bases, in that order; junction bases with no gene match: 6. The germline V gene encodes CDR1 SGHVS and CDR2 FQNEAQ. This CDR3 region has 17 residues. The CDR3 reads CASSLGTGEIMNTEAFF. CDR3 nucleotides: TGTGCCAGCAGCTTAGGGACAGGGGAGATCATGAACACTGAAGCTTTCTTT.

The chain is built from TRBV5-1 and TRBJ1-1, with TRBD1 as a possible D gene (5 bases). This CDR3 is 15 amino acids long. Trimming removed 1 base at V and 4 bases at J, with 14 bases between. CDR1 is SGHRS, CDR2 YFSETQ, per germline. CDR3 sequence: CASSLSDSLRTEAFF. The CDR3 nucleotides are TGCGCCAGCAGCTTGTCCGACAGTTTACGCACTGAAGCTTTCTTT.

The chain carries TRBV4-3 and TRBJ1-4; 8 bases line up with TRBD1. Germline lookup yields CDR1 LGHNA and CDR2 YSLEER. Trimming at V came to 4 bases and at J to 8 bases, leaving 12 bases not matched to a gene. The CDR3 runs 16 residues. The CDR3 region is CASSRDKDREWEKLFF. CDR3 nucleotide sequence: TGCGCCAGCAGCCGAGACAAGGACAGGGAGTGGGAAAAACTGTTTTTT.

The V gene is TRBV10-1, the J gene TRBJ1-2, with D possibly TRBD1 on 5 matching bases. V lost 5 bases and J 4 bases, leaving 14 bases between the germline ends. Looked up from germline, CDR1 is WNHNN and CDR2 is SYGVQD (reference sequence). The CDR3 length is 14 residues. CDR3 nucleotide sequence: TGCGCCAGCAGTAGCGGACGCGGGGCCTATGGCTACACCTTC. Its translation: CASSSGRGAYGYTF.

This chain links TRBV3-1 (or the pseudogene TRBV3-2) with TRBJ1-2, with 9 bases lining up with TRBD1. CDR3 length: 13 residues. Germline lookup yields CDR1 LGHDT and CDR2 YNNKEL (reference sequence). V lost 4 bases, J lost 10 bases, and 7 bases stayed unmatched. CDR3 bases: TGTGCCAGCAGCCGGACAGGGGTTGGAAACTACACCTTC. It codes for CASSRTGVGNYTF.

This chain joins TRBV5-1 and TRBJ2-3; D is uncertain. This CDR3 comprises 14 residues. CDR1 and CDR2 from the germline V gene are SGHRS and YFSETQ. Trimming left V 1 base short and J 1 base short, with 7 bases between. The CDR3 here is CASSLWPGTDTQYF. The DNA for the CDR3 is TGCGCCAGCAGCTTGTGGCCCGGCACAGATACGCAGTATTTT.

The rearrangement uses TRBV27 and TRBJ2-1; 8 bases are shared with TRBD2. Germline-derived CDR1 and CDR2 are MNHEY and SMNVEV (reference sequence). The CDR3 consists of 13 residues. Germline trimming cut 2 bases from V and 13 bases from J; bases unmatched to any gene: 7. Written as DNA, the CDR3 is TGTGCCAGCAGTTTAGCGGGGGGCCGGAGTCAGTTCTTC. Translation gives CASSLAGGRSQFF.

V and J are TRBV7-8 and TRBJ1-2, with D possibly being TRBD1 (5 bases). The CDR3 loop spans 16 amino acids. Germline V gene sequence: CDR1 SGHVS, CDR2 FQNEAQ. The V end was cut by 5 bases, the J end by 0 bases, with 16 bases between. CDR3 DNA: TGTGCCAGCAGCCCCCGGGACTTCCCTGCTAACTATGGCTACACCTTC. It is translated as CASSPRDFPANYGYTF.

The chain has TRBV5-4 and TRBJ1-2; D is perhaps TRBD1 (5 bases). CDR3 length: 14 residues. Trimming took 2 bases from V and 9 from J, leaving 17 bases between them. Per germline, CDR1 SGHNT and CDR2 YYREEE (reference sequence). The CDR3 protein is CASSLILAGHSYTF. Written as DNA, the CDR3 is TGTGCCAGCAGCTTAATCCTGGCAGGGCATAGCTACACCTTC.

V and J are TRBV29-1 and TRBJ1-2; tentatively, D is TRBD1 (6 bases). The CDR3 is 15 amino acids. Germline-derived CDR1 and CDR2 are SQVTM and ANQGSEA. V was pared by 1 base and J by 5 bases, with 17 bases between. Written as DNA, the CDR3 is TGCAGCGTTGAAGGCACCGGTCTTCAGGGGTATGGCTACACCTTC. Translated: CSVEGTGLQGYGYTF.

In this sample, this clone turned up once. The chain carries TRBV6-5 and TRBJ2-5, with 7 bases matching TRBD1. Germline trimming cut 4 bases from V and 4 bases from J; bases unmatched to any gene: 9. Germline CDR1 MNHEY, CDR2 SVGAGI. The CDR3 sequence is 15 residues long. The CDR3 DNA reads TGTGCCAGCAGTTCCCTAAGTAGGGGGCCAGAGACCCAGTACTTC. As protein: CASSSLSRGPETQYF.

The CDR3 reads CASTREENTDTQYF. The DNA for the CDR3 is TGTGCCAGTACCAGGGAAGAGAACACAGATACGCAGTATTTT. V gene TRBV19 combines with J gene TRBJ2-3; tentatively, D is TRBD1 (5 bases). The V end was cut by 7 bases, the J end by 2 bases, with 13 bases between. Per the germline V gene, CDR1 is LNHDA and CDR2 is SQIVND (reference sequence). This CDR3 spans 14 amino acids.

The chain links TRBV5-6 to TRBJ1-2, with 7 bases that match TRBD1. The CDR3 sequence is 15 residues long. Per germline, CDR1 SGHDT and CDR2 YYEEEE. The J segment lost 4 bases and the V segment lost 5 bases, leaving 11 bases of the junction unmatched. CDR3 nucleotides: TGTGCCAGCAGGTCCCGGGACAGCATATTCTATGGCTACACCTTC. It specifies CASRSRDSIFYGYTF.

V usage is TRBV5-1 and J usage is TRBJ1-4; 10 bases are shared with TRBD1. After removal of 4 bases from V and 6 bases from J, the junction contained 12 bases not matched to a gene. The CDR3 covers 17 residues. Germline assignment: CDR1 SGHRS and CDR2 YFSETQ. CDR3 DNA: TGCGCCAGCAGCCGTGTCCCGGGACAGGGGTTGGATGAAAAACTGTTTTTT. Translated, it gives CASSRVPGQGLDEKLFF.

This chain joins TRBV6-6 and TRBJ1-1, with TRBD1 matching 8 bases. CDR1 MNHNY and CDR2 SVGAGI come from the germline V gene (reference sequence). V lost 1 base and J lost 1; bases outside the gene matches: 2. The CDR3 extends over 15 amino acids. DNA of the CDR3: TGTGCCAGCAGTTACTATACAGGGGGGAACACTGAAGCTTTCTTT. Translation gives CASSYYTGGNTEAFF.

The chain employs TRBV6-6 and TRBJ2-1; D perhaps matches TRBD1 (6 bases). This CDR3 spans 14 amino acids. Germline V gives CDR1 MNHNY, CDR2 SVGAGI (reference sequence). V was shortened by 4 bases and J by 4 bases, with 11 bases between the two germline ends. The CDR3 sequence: CASSSRGPYNEQFF. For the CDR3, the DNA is TGTGCCAGCAGTTCCAGGGGACCTTACAATGAGCAGTTCTTC.

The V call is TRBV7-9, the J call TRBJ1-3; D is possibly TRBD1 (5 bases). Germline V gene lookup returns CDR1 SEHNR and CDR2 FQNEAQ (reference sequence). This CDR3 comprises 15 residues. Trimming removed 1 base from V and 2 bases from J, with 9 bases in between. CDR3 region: CASSLEGRAGNTIYF. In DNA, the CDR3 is TGTGCCAGCAGCTTAGAGGGCAGGGCTGGAAACACCATATATTTT.

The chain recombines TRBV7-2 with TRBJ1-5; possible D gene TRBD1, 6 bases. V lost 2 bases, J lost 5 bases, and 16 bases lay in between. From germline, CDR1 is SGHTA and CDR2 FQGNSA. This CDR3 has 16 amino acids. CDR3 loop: CASSLPTGRIDQPQHF. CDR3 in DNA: TGTGCCAGCAGCTTACCTACAGGGCGTATCGATCAGCCCCAGCATTTT.

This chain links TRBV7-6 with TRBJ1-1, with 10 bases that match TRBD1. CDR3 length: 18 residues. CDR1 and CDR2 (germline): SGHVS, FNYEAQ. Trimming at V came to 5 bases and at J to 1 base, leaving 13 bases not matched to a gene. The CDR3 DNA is TGTGCCAGCAGCCAGGGGAGACAGGGGGCTTCTGGGAACACTGAAGCTTTCTTT. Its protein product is CASSQGRQGASGNTEAFF.

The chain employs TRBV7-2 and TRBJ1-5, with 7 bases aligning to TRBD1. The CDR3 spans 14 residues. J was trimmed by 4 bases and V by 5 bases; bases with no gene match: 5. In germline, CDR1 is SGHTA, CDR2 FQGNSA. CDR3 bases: TGTGCCAGCAGCCCGTCGACAGGGAATCAGCCCCAGCATTTT. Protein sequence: CASSPSTGNQPQHF.

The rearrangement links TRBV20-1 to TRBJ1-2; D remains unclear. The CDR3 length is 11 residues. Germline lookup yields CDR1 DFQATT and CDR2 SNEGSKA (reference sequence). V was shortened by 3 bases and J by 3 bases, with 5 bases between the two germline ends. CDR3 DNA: TGCAGTGCTAGGAGGGACTATGGCTACACCTTC. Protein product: CSARRDYGYTF.

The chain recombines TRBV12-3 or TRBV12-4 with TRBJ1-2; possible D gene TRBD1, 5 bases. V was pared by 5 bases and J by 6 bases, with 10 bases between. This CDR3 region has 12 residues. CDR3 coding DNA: TGTGCCAGCAGTCCGACAGTACATGGCTACACCTTC. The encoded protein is CASSPTVHGYTF.

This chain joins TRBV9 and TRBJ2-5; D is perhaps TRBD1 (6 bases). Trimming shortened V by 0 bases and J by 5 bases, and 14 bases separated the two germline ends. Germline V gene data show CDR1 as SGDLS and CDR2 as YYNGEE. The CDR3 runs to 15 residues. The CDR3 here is CASSVGGGDGETQYF. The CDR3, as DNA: TGTGCCAGCAGCGTAGGAGGGGGAGACGGGGAGACCCAGTACTTC.

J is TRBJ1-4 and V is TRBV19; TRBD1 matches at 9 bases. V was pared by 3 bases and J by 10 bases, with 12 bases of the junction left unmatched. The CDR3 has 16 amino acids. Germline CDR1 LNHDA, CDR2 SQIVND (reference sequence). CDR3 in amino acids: CASSISPGQGVGKLFF. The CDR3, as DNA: TGTGCCAGTAGTATTAGCCCGGGACAGGGAGTCGGAAAACTGTTTTTT. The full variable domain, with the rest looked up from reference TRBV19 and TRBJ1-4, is DGGITQSPKYLFRKEGQNVTLSCEQNLNHDAMYWYRQDPGQGLRLIYYSQIVNDFQKGDIAEGYSVSREKKESFPLTVTSAQKNPTAFYLCASSISPGQGVGKLFFGSGTQLSVL.